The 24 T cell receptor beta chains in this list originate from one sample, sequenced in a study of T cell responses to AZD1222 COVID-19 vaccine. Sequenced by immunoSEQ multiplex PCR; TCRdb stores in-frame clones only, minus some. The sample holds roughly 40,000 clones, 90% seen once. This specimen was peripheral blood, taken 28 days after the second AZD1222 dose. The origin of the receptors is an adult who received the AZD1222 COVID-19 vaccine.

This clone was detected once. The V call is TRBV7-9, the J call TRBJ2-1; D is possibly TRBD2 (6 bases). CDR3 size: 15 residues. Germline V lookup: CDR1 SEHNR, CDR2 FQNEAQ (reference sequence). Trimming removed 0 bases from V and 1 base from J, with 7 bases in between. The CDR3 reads CASSLALASYNEQFF. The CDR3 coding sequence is TGTGCCAGCAGCTTAGCGCTAGCGTCCTACAATGAGCAGTTCTTC.

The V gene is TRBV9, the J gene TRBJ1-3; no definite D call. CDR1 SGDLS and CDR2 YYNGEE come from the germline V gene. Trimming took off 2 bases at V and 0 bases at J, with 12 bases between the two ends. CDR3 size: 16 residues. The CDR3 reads CASSVTGLHSGNTIYF. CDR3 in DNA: TGTGCCAGCAGCGTTACGGGCCTCCACTCTGGAAACACCATATATTTT.

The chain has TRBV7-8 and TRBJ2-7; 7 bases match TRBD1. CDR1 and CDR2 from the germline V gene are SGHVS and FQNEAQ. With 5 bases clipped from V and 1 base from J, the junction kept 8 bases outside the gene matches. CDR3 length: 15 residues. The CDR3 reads CASSRGQDWSYEQYF. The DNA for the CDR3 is TGTGCCAGCAGCCGAGGACAGGATTGGTCCTACGAGCAGTACTTC.

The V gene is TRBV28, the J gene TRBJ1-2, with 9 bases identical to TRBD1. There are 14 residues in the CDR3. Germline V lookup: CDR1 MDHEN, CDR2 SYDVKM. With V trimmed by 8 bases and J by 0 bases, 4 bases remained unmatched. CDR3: CASLQGAPNYGYTF. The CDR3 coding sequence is TGTGCCAGCCTACAGGGGGCACCTAACTATGGCTACACCTTC.

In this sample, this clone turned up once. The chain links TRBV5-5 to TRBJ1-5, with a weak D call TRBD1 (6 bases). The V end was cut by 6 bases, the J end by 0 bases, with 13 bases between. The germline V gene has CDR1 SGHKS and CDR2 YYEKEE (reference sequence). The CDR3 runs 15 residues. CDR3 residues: CASTRGAISNQPQHF. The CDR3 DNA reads TGTGCCAGCACGAGGGGGGCCATTAGCAATCAGCCCCAGCATTTT. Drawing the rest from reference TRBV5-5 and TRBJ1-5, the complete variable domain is DAGVTQSPTHLIKTRGQQVTLRCSPISGHKSVSWYQQVLGQGPQFIFQYYEKEERGRGNFPDRFSARQFPNYSSELNVNALLLGDSALYLCASTRGAISNQPQHFGDGTRLSIL.

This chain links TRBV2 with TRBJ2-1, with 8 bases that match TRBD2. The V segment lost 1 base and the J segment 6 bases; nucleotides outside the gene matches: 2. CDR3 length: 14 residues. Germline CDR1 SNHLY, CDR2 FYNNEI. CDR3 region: CASSEVGGGNEQFF. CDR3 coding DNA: TGTGCCAGCAGTGAAGTCGGGGGGGGCAATGAGCAGTTCTTC.

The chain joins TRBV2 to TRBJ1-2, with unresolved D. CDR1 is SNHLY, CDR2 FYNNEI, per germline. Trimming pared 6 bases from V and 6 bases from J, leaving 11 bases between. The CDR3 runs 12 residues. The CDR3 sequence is CASSRRPDGYTF. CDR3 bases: TGTGCCAGCAGCCGACGTCCCGATGGCTACACCTTC.

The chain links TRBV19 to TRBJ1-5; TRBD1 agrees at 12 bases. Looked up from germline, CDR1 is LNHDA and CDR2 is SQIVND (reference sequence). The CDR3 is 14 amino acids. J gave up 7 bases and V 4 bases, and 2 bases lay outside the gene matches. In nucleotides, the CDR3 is TGTGCCAGTAGTACGGGACAGGGGGCACAGCCCCAGCATTTT. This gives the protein CASSTGQGAQPQHF.

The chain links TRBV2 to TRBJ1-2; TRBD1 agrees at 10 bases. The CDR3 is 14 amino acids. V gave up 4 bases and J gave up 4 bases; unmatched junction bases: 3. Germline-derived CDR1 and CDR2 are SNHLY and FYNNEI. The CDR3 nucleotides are TGTGCCAGCAGTGTGACAGGGGGCGGCTATGGCTACACCTTC. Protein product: CASSVTGGGYGYTF.

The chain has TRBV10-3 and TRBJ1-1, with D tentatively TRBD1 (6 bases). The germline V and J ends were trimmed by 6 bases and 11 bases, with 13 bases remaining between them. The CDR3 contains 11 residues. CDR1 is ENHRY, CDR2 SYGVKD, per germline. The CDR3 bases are TGTGCCATCAGCTCGGGGGCGCGGGCTTTCTTT. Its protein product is CAISSGARAFF.

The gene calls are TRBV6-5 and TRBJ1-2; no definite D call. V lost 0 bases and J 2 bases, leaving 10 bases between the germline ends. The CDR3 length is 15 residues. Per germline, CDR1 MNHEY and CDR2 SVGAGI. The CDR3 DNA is TGTGCCAGCAGTTACTCGAGAGCGGGGAACTATGGCTACACCTTC. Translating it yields CASSYSRAGNYGYTF.

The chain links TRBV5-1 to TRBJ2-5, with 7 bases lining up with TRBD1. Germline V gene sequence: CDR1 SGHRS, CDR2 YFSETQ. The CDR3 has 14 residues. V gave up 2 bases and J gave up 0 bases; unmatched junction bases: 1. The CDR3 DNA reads TGCGCCAGCAGCTTAGGGACAGACCAAGAGACCCAGTACTTC. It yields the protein CASSLGTDQETQYF.

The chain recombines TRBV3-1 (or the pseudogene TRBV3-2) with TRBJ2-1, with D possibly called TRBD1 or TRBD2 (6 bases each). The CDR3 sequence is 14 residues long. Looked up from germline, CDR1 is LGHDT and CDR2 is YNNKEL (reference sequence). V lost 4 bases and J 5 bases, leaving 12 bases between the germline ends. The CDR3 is CASSREGGHNEQFF. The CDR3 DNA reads TGTGCCAGCAGCCGTGAGGGGGGCCACAATGAGCAGTTCTTC.

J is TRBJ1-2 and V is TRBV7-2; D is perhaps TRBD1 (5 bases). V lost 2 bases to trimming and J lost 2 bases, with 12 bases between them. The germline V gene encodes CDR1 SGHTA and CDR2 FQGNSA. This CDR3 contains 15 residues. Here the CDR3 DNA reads TGTGCCAGCAGCTTACAGTCAGGGATGAACTATGGCTACACCTTC. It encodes CASSLQSGMNYGYTF.

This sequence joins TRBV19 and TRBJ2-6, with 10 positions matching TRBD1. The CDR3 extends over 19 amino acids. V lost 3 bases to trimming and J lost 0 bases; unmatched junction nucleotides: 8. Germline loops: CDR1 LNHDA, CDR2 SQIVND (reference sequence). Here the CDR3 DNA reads TGTGCCAGTAGTATGCGGACAGGGGGGCCCAGCTCTGGGGCCAACGTCCTGACTTTC. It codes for CASSMRTGGPSSGANVLTF.

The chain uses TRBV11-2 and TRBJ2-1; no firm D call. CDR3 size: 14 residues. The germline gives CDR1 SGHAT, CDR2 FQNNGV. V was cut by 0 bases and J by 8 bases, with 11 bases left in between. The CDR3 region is CASSLDRSGDEQFF. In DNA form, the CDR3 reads TGTGCCAGCAGCTTAGATCGGAGTGGGGATGAGCAGTTCTTC.

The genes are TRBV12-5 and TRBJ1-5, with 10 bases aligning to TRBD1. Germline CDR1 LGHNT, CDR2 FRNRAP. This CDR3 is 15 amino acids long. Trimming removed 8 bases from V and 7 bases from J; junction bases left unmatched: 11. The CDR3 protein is CASRPATGGIQPQHF. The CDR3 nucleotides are TGTGCTAGTCGACCTGCGACAGGGGGCATACAGCCCCAGCATTTT.

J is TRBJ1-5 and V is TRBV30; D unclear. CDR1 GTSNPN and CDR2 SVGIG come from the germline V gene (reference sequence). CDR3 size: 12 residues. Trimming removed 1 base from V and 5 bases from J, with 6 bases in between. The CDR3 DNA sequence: TGTGCCTGGAGTGACGTGGATCAGCCCCAGCATTTT. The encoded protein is CAWSDVDQPQHF.

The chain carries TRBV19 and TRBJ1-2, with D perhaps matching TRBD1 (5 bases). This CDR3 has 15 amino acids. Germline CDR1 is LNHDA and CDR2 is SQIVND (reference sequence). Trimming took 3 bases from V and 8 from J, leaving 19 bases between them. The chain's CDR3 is CASSISRDGKWGYTF. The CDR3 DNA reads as TGTGCCAGTAGTATCTCCCGGGACGGCAAGTGGGGCTACACCTTC.

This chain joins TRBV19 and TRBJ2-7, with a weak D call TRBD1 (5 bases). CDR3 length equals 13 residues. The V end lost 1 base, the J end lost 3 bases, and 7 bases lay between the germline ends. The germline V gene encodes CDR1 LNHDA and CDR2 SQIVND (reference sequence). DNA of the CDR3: TGTGCCAGTAGTATAGGACAGAGCTACGAGCAGTACTTC. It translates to CASSIGQSYEQYF.

Written as DNA, the CDR3 is TGCGCCAGCAGCGCCGTGACAGGGGGCCGAAGTAGCACAGATACGCAGTATTTT. Translated, it gives CASSAVTGGRSSTDTQYF. V usage is TRBV5-1 and J usage is TRBJ2-3, with TRBD1 identical over 10 bases. CDR3 length: 18 residues. Germline CDR1 reads SGHRS; CDR2 reads YFSETQ. Losses at the gene ends were 4 bases for V and 0 bases for J; bases not matched to a gene: 11. The full variable domain, completed using reference TRBV5-1 and TRBJ2-3, is KAGVTQTPRYLIKTRGQQVTLSCSPISGHRSVSWYQQTPGQGLQFLFEYFSETQRNKGNFPGRFSGRQFSNSRSEMNVSTLELGDSALYLCASSAVTGGRSSTDTQYFGPGTRLTVL.

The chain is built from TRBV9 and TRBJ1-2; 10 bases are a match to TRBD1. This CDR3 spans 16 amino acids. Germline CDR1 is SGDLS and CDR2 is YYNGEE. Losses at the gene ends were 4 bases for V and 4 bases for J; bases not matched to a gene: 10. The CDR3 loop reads CASSSPGQGGTYGYTF. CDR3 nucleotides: TGTGCCAGCAGCTCACCTGGACAGGGGGGCACCTATGGCTACACCTTC. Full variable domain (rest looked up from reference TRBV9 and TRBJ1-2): DSGVTQTPKHLITATGQRVTLRCSPRSGDLSVYWYQQSLDQGLQFLIQYYNGEERAKGNILERFSAQQFPDLHSELNLSSLELGDSALYFCASSSPGQGGTYGYTFGSGTRLTVV.

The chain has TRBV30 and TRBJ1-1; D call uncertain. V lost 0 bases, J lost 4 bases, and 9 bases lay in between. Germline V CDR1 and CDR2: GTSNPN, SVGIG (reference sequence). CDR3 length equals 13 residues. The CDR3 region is CAWSVDSGTEAFF. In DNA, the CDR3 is TGTGCCTGGAGTGTGGATTCTGGCACTGAAGCTTTCTTT.

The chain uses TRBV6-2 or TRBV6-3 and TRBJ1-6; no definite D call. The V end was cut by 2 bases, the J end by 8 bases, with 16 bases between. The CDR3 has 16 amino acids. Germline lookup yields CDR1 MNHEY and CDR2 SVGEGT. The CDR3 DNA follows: TGTGCCAGCAGTTACCCGGGAATGGGCCCCGATTCACCCCTCCACTTT. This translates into CASSYPGMGPDSPLHF.